The 8 T cell receptor beta chains below come from one sample, sequenced in a study of blood T cell repertoires in COVID-19. The data were produced by immunoSEQ multiplex PCR, yet TCRdb's version contains in-frame clones alone and is incomplete. The repertoire has 200,000 to 250,000 clones, 85% to 90% of them found once; the top ten carry 6.2%. Sequenced: peripheral blood. These receptors originate from a man aged 55-75 years with acute or convalescent COVID-19.

This chain links TRBV7-3 with TRBJ2-1, with D tentatively TRBD2 (6 bases). The CDR3 is 16 amino acids. Deletions cut 1 base from V and 9 bases from J, with 19 bases between. Germline assignment: CDR1 SGHTA and CDR2 FQGTGA. The CDR3 sequence: CASSLIGGGSDGEQFF. The CDR3 DNA reads TGTGCCAGCAGCTTAATTGGGGGAGGCAGTGATGGTGAGCAGTTCTTC.

V and J are TRBV11-3 and TRBJ2-6, with D maybe TRBD1 (6 bases). Per the germline V gene, CDR1 is SGHNT and CDR2 is YENEEA. The CDR3 spans 16 residues. V was trimmed by 5 bases and J by 2 bases, leaving 13 bases between them. The CDR3 here is CASSHRDGTGANVLTF. CDR3 coding DNA: TGTGCCAGCAGCCACAGGGACGGAACTGGGGCCAACGTCCTGACTTTC.

This rearrangement joins TRBV28 to TRBJ1-1, with 7 bases that match TRBD1. The CDR3 is 14 residues long. The germline V gene encodes CDR1 MDHEN and CDR2 SYDVKM. V trimming: 1 base; J trimming: 7 bases; junction bases outside the gene matches: 6. The CDR3 loop is CASSLSRGFDEAFF. The CDR3 bases are TGTGCCAGCAGTTTATCCAGGGGGTTCGATGAAGCTTTCTTT.

The genes are TRBV19 and TRBJ2-1; 7 bases fit TRBD2. The CDR3 runs to 14 residues. Trimming at V came to 7 bases and at J to 3 bases, leaving 6 bases not matched to a gene. Germline values: CDR1 LNHDA, CDR2 SQIVND (reference sequence). In nucleotides, the CDR3 is TGTGCCAGTACTGTGGGAGGGAACTACAATGAGCAGTTCTTC. Translated: CASTVGGNYNEQFF. Full variable domain (remainder filled in from reference TRBV19 and TRBJ2-1): DGGITQSPKYLFRKEGQNVTLSCEQNLNHDAMYWYRQDPGQGLRLIYYSQIVNDFQKGDIAEGYSVSREKKESFPLTVTSAQKNPTAFYLCASTVGGNYNEQFFGPGTRLTVL.

V is TRBV18 and J is TRBJ1-4; D perhaps matches TRBD1 (5 bases). Deletions cut 0 bases from V and 8 bases from J, with 7 bases between. The germline CDR1 and CDR2 sequences are KGHSH and LQKENI. This CDR3 spans 13 amino acids. The CDR3 sequence: CASSPPGGEKLFF. CDR3 nucleotides: TGTGCCAGCTCACCACCGGGGGGGGAAAAACTGTTTTTT.

This clone came up once. Distinct nucleotide sequences in the sample also encode this CDR3. This chain joins TRBV30 and TRBJ1-5; 7 bases line up with TRBD1. Trimming removed 3 bases from V and 0 bases from J; junction bases left unmatched: 8. This CDR3 region has 16 residues. Germline V CDR1 and CDR2: GTSNPN, SVGIG (reference sequence). DNA for the CDR3: TGTGCCTGGAGCGTTGGGACAGCTTATAGCAATCAGCCCCAGCATTTT. Residues: CAWSVGTAYSNQPQHF. Variable domain in full (rest from reference TRBV30 and TRBJ1-5): SQTIHQWPATLVQPVGSPLSLECTVEGTSNPNLYWYRQAAGRGLQLLFYSVGIGQISSEVPQNLSASRPQDRQFILSSKKLLLSDSGFYLCAWSVGTAYSNQPQHFGDGTRLSIL.

The V and J genes are TRBV5-1 and TRBJ2-1; 7 bases are a match to TRBD2. After removal of 0 bases from V and 8 bases from J, the junction contained 11 bases not matched to a gene. The length of the CDR3 is 16 residues. Germline V gene lookup returns CDR1 SGHRS and CDR2 YFSETQ. The CDR3 coding sequence is TGCGCCAGCAGCTTGGAGGCGGGAGTGGCTTCGCATGAGCAGTTCTTC. It encodes CASSLEAGVASHEQFF.

The chain couples TRBV7-2 to TRBJ2-7; 7 positions agree with TRBD1. This CDR3 has 18 residues. V lost 1 base, J lost 5 bases, and 17 bases stayed unmatched. Looked up from germline, CDR1 is SGHTA and CDR2 is FQGNSA. CDR3 sequence reads: CASSLVVRTRDRNDEQYF. DNA for the CDR3: TGTGCCAGCAGCTTAGTAGTAAGGACCCGGGACAGAAACGACGAGCAGTACTTC.